The source of this T cell receptor beta chain is a study of blood T cell repertoires in COVID-19. For the study at large: Both acute and convalescent COVID-19 samples were obtained from the United States, Italy and Spain. PBMCs, B-cell-depleted T cells, or T cells provided the cDNA or gDNA that made up the material.

V shed 3 bases and J shed 5 bases, with 17 bases lying between them. The CDR3 totals 15 residues. Germline lookup yields CDR1 SGHRS and CDR2 YFSETQ. Profiling relied on immunoSEQ multiplex PCR, and the TCRdb table lists in-frame clones only, not all of them. This repertoire shows tens of thousands of clones, around 80% found once; its top ten account for under 35%. Material: peripheral blood. The receptor was isolated from a woman of 80 years or more with acute or convalescent COVID-19. This sequence joins TRBV5-1 and TRBJ2-5; D might be TRBD1 (6 bases). The CDR3 protein is CASSSTPGQGETQYF. The CDR3 coding sequence is TGCGCCAGCAGCTCCACCCCCGGGCAGGGGGAGACCCAGTACTTC.